This T cell receptor (beta chain) was sequenced for a study of Ad26.COV2.S vaccination and SARS-CoV-2 variants. Overall study context: Enrolled in COV1001, the donor was in the Ad26.COV2.S trial arm, which received the vaccine. Each vaccinee took Ad26.COV2.S intramuscularly, once or twice 56 days apart. Findings and limits, study-wide: Non-spike TCR breadth showed similarity between vaccine and placebo recipients.

This clone was recorded only once. Its matching antigen is unknown. TCRdb keeps only in-frame clones here, not all; method: immunoSEQ multiplex PCR. The sample comprises over 400,000 clones, roughly 91% of which are singletons, and less than 5.5% rests with the top ten. Sample treatment: some 20 received Ad26.COV2.S at low or high dose, single or two shots; a few received placebo; per-sample allocation not given. Day 63 following the first vaccine or placebo injection was when the samples were taken. The individual, an adult aged 18-55 years, was a donor in Boston. Trimming pared 3 bases from V and 3 bases from J, leaving 13 bases between. Germline CDR1 reads SGHRS; CDR2 reads YFSETQ. CDR3 size: 14 residues.

The gene calls are TRBV5-1 and TRBJ2-7; D is perhaps TRBD1 or TRBD2 (5 bases each). The sequence came from a person aged 18 to 59 who received the Ad26.COV2.S COVID-19 vaccine or a placebo. This specimen consisted of peripheral blood, obtained in a trial of Ad26.COV2.S vaccine versus placebo. The CDR3 spells CASSWVGGGYEQYF. CDR3 bases: TGCGCCAGCAGCTGGGTGGGTGGGGGCTACGAGCAGTACTTC.